The 20 T cell receptor beta chains below were found in one sample sequenced in a study of CD8+ T cells in alopecia areata. Treatment indicated: oral pan-JAK inhibitor, 5-10 mg twice daily. Isolated RNA was reverse transcribed into cDNA used as the sequencing template. The repertoire was sequenced with immunoSEQ multiplex PCR; TCRdb's copy has only in-frame clones and lacks some. The table lists 170,000 or so clones, around 58% of them singletons. The input for sequencing was CD8+ T cells sorted from blood, taken at week 24, from a patient treated with tofacitinib. The receptor source for this set is a human donor with alopecia areata.

A single count supports this clone. The rearrangement uses TRBV30 and TRBJ1-1, with D possibly TRBD1 on 5 matching bases. This CDR3 has 14 residues. Germline V lookup: CDR1 GTSNPN, CDR2 SVGIG (reference sequence). Trimming stripped 1 base from V and 2 bases from J, with 11 bases between. In DNA, the CDR3 is TGTGCCTGGAGTGCAGGAACAGGAAACACTGAAGCTTTCTTT. It translates to CAWSAGTGNTEAFF.

This rearrangement joins TRBV6-5 to TRBJ2-5; 10 bases are shared with TRBD1. Germline CDR1 MNHEY, CDR2 SVGAGI. The ends lost 0 bases at V and 5 bases at J; junction bases unmatched: 6. This CDR3 comprises 16 residues. The CDR3 DNA reads as TGTGCCAGCAGTTACTCCGACAGGGGGCGCGGGGAGACCCAGTACTTC. This gives the protein CASSYSDRGRGETQYF.

This rearrangement joins TRBV7-9 to TRBJ2-1; tentatively, D is TRBD1 or TRBD2 (5 bases each). The CDR3 spans 14 residues. Trimming left V 2 bases short and J 5 bases short, with 10 bases between. CDR1 is SEHNR and CDR2 is FQNEAQ in the germline V gene (reference sequence). CDR3 bases: TGTGCCAGCAGCTTATATGGGACCAACAATGAGCAGTTCTTC. This encodes CASSLYGTNNEQFF.

V is TRBV5-1 and J is TRBJ2-1; the D gene is possibly TRBD1 (5 bases). This CDR3 has 15 residues. V was trimmed by 2 bases and J by 6 bases, leaving 15 bases between them. The germline CDR1 and CDR2 sequences are SGHRS and YFSETQ. The CDR3, as DNA: TGCGCCAGCAGCTTCACAGGTACCCCAAGCAATGAGCAGTTCTTC. It specifies CASSFTGTPSNEQFF.

This chain uses TRBV11-3 with TRBJ1-2, with 8 bases lining up with TRBD1. The trim removed 5 bases at V and 5 bases at J, leaving 7 bases unmatched. The germline V gene encodes CDR1 SGHNT and CDR2 YENEEA. The CDR3 runs to 14 residues. This CDR3 reads CASSDLGTGYGYTF. The CDR3 bases are TGTGCCAGCAGCGATCTCGGGACAGGTTATGGCTACACCTTC. Full variable domain (outside the CDR3, taken from reference TRBV11-3 and TRBJ1-2): EAGVVQSPRYKIIEKKQPVAFWCNPISGHNTLYWYLQNLGQGPELLIRYENEEAVDDSQLPKDRFSAERLKGVDSTLKIQPAELGDSAVYLCASSDLGTGYGYTFGSGTRLTVV.

The chain combines TRBV29-1 with TRBJ2-3, with TRBD1 matching over 9 bases. J gave up 2 bases and V 1 base, and 7 bases lay outside the gene matches. From germline, CDR1 is SQVTM and CDR2 ANQGSEA. The CDR3 is made up of 16 amino acids. CDR3 region: CSVEGEGTGPTDTQYF. The CDR3 DNA reads TGCAGCGTTGAAGGGGAGGGGACAGGGCCCACAGATACGCAGTATTTT.

This clone showed up just a few times. The rearrangement links TRBV7-2 to TRBJ2-7; 8 bases line up with TRBD2. Trimming cost V 2 bases and J 5 bases; bases outside gene matches: 14. Germline V gene lookup returns CDR1 SGHTA and CDR2 FQGNSA. The CDR3 covers 17 residues. This CDR3 reads CASSLKVAGLNFDEQYF. DNA for the CDR3: TGTGCCAGCAGCTTAAAGGTAGCGGGGTTAAATTTCGACGAGCAGTACTTC.

V is TRBV29-1 and J is TRBJ1-2; 12 nucleotides agree with TRBD1. CDR3 size: 12 residues. Germline CDR1 and CDR2: SQVTM and ANQGSEA. J lost 8 bases, V lost 6 bases, and 4 bases had no gene match. CDR3 loop: CSVGTGGRGYTF. The CDR3 DNA follows: TGCAGCGTAGGGACAGGGGGCCGAGGCTACACCTTC.

This clone was found a few times. This chain's CDR3 is CASSRVQGYEQYF. CDR3 nucleotide sequence: TGTGCCAGCAGCCGGGTCCAGGGCTACGAGCAGTACTTC. The J gene is TRBJ2-7, the V gene TRBV25-1; weak D call: TRBD1 (5 bases). The CDR3 is 13 residues long. Germline V gene lookup returns CDR1 MGHDK and CDR2 SYGVNS. Trimming took off 6 bases at V and 3 bases at J, with 12 bases between the two ends.

The chain carries TRBV30 and TRBJ2-7; 11 bases map to TRBD1. Trimming cost V 1 base and J 7 bases; bases outside gene matches: 6. The V gene's germline CDR1 is GTSNPN and CDR2 SVGIG (reference sequence). This CDR3 contains 14 residues. CDR3 sequence: CAWSAPDRGREQYF. Written as DNA, the CDR3 is TGTGCCTGGAGTGCGCCGGACAGGGGGCGGGAGCAGTACTTC.

The rearrangement uses TRBV19 and TRBJ2-1; 10 bases map to TRBD1. The germline V gene encodes CDR1 LNHDA and CDR2 SQIVND (reference sequence). The length of the CDR3 is 16 residues. The V gene end was trimmed by 5 bases and the J gene end by 3 bases; junction bases not matched to a gene: 7. CDR3 in DNA: TGTGCCAGTAGTTCCCGGACAGGGGGTTTCTACAATGAGCAGTTCTTC. Residues: CASSSRTGGFYNEQFF.

The CDR3 DNA is TGTGCCAGCAGCGGGGACAGTGTAATGAGAAAACTGTTTTTT. Translating gives CASSGDSVMRKLFF. V and J are TRBV27 and TRBJ1-4; 7 bases are shared with TRBD1. The V segment lost 6 bases and the J segment 10 bases; nucleotides outside the gene matches: 11. The length of the CDR3 is 14 residues. CDR1 is MNHEY, CDR2 SMNVEV, per germline (reference sequence).

Points on this clone: Distinct nucleotide sequences in the sample also encode this CDR3. The chain has TRBV5-6 and TRBJ1-5; D not resolved. Germline loops: CDR1 SGHDT, CDR2 YYEEEE. V was cut by 2 bases and J by 7 bases, with 7 bases left in between. There are 12 residues in the CDR3. As DNA, the CDR3 is TGTGCCAGCAGCTTAGGTCAACAGCCCCAGCATTTT. Translation gives CASSLGQQPQHF.

The genes are TRBV4-1 and TRBJ2-1; TRBD2 aligns across 8 bases. The CDR3 has 16 amino acids. The germline CDR1 and CDR2 sequences are MGHRA and YSYEKL. The junction had 9 bases not matched to a gene; V was cut back by 4 bases and J by 4 bases. This CDR3 reads CASSRHSGVVYNEQFF. DNA of the CDR3: TGCGCCAGCAGCCGACATAGCGGGGTCGTTTACAATGAGCAGTTCTTC.

V and J are TRBV29-1 and TRBJ2-1, with D possibly matching TRBD1 (5 bases). In germline, CDR1 is SQVTM, CDR2 ANQGSEA. CDR3 length: 13 residues. The germline V and J ends were trimmed by 4 bases and 9 bases, with 16 bases remaining between them. The CDR3 DNA follows: TGCAGCGTTGTGGGGCCGCCGGCCGGTGAGCAGTTCTTC. Its protein is CSVVGPPAGEQFF.

The CDR3 DNA is TGTGCCAGCTCACCCTCCTCGTCGGTTGACGAGCAGTACTTC. Its translation: CASSPSSSVDEQYF. The chain uses TRBV18 and TRBJ2-7, with no clear D. Deletions cut 3 bases from V and 5 bases from J, with 14 bases between. The germline V gene has CDR1 KGHSH and CDR2 LQKENI. The CDR3 length is 14 residues.

This chain joins TRBV4-1 and TRBJ2-1; D is uncertain. The CDR3 spans 13 residues. The germline CDR1 and CDR2 sequences are MGHRA and YSYEKL. V lost 0 bases, J lost 9 bases, and 9 bases lay in between. This chain's CDR3 is CASSQDRVGEQFF. In DNA form, the CDR3 reads TGCGCCAGCAGCCAAGATCGAGTCGGTGAGCAGTTCTTC.

The V and J genes are TRBV30 and TRBJ1-1; no definite D call. The CDR3 sequence is 10 residues long. The V and J ends lost 3 bases and 4 bases respectively, with 3 bases between them. CDR1 is GTSNPN, CDR2 SVGIG, per germline (reference sequence). DNA of the CDR3: TGTGCCTGGAGGGTCACTGAAGCTTTCTTT. It translates to CAWRVTEAFF. The whole variable domain, remainder taken from reference TRBV30 and TRBJ1-1, is SQTIHQWPATLVQPVGSPLSLECTVEGTSNPNLYWYRQAAGRGLQLLFYSVGIGQISSEVPQNLSASRPQDRQFILSSKKLLLSDSGFYLCAWRVTEAFFGQGTRLTVV.

The V and J genes are TRBV5-6 and TRBJ1-6; the match to TRBD1 covers 7 bases. The trim removed 4 bases at V and 11 bases at J, leaving 9 bases unmatched. Germline V lookup: CDR1 SGHDT, CDR2 YYEEEE. The CDR3 length is 14 residues. CDR3 bases: TGTGCCAGCAGCCGAACAGGGGACATCGCACCCCTCCACTTT. As protein: CASSRTGDIAPLHF.

The chain is built from TRBV7-9 and TRBJ2-7, with 8 bases lining up with TRBD1. V lost 5 bases to trimming and J lost 7 bases; unmatched junction nucleotides: 10. Per germline, CDR1 SEHNR and CDR2 FQNEAQ (reference sequence). This CDR3 spans 14 amino acids. Here the CDR3 DNA reads TGTGCCAGCAGCCGACCGGACAGGGTGGGTGAGCAGTACTTC. Its translation: CASSRPDRVGEQYF.